Described below is a single T cell receptor beta chain sequence and its context. The entry originates in a study of T cell changes during pregnancy in multiple sclerosis. This CDR3 has 16 residues. Germline CDR1 SEHNR, CDR2 FQNEAQ (reference sequence). Trimming took off 0 bases at V and 4 bases at J, with 13 bases between the two ends. Profiled with immunoSEQ multiplex PCR; TCRdb holds only in-frame clones, not every one. The sample has roughly 61,000 clones, 90% to 95% seen once; the top ten hold roughly 2.4%. The V call is TRBV7-9, the J call TRBJ2-1, with a weak D call TRBD1 (6 bases). The TCR was taken from a female donor with multiple sclerosis, enrolled in a pregnancy study. The starting material was CD8+ T cells from peripheral blood mononuclear cells, obtained after pregnancy. The CDR3 region has the DNA TGTGCCAGCAGCTTAGCGCAAGGGGGAATTTACAATGAGCAGTTCTTC. Its translation is CASSLAQGGIYNEQFF.